This T cell receptor (beta chain) derives from a study of T cells in localized non-small cell lung cancer. V was pared by 3 bases and J by 3 bases, with 6 bases between. The CDR3 length is 13 residues. The germline V gene has CDR1 LNHDA and CDR2 SQIVND (reference sequence). On this clone: What it recognizes is unknown.

Libraries were prepared by immunoSEQ multiplex PCR; TCRdb keeps only in-frame clonotypes and omits some of them. Among 30,000 to 35,000 clones listed, 88% were seen once. Findings of the study overall: There was an association of higher blood T cell density with longer overall survival. The greatest T cell clonality was found in uninvolved adjacent lung (higher than in tumor).

The chain is built from TRBV19 and TRBJ1-5, with D unresolved. Material: peripheral blood, obtained before any cancer treatment. This clonotype originated in a woman aged 35 to 75 with stage I lung adenocarcinoma. CDR3 DNA sequence: TGTGCCAGTAGTATCCGTAACAATCAGCCCCAGCATTTT. As protein: CASSIRNNQPQHF. Full variable domain (outside the CDR3, taken from reference TRBV19 and TRBJ1-5): DGGITQSPKYLFRKEGQNVTLSCEQNLNHDAMYWYRQDPGQGLRLIYYSQIVNDFQKGDIAEGYSVSREKKESFPLTVTSAQKNPTAFYLCASSIRNNQPQHFGDGTRLSIL.